One sample yielded the 11 T cell receptor beta chains listed below, sequenced in a study of shared clonotypes between healthy human individuals. CD45RO-negative, CCR7-positively selected cells formed the naive CD8 fraction, excluding terminally differentiated effector memory CD45RA+ cells. Repertoires were generated with immunoSEQ multiplex PCR, while TCRdb's copy carries only in-frame clones and drops some. The sample lists millions of clones; about 95% were seen once. The sequencing sample was made of naive CD8+ T cells sorted from blood. Receptors originate from a man younger than 35 in good health.

The rearrangement joins TRBV13 to TRBJ2-7; D is uncertain. CDR3 length equals 11 residues. Trimming shortened V by 0 bases and J by 7 bases, and 4 bases separated the two germline ends. Germline V gene lookup returns CDR1 PRHDT and CDR2 FYEKMQ (reference sequence). The CDR3 loop reads CASSLGEEQYF. The CDR3 nucleotides read TGTGCCAGCAGCTTAGGGGAGGAGCAGTACTTC.

V gene TRBV7-9 combines with J gene TRBJ2-4, with D perhaps TRBD2 (6 bases). V lost 1 base, J lost 7 bases, and 20 bases lay in between. Looked up from germline, CDR1 is SEHNR and CDR2 is FQNEAQ (reference sequence). The CDR3 is 17 residues long. CDR3 in amino acids: CASSLEEGGGAKNIQYF. Here the CDR3 DNA reads TGTGCCAGCAGCTTAGAGGAGGGTGGAGGGGCTAAGAACATTCAGTACTTC.

The chain links TRBV5-1 to TRBJ2-1; possible D gene TRBD2, 6 bases. CDR3 size: 16 residues. Germline V gives CDR1 SGHRS, CDR2 YFSETQ. V was shortened by 0 bases and J by 2 bases, with 12 bases between the two germline ends. The CDR3 DNA sequence: TGCGCCAGCAGCTTGGTTGTAGCGGAAACCTACAATGAGCAGTTCTTC. It encodes CASSLVVAETYNEQFF.

The chain links TRBV7-9 to TRBJ2-1; 7 bases line up with TRBD2. The CDR3 length is 15 residues. Trimming took 5 bases from V and 9 from J; bases not matched to a gene: 13. The germline V gene has CDR1 SEHNR and CDR2 FQNEAQ (reference sequence). The chain's CDR3 is CASSLGLPAVAEQFF. The CDR3 region has the DNA TGTGCCAGCAGCCTGGGACTACCCGCGGTGGCTGAGCAGTTCTTC.

The chain couples TRBV9 to TRBJ2-1; TRBD2 matches at 8 bases. Germline values: CDR1 SGDLS, CDR2 YYNGEE. The CDR3 extends over 15 amino acids. V trimming: 0 bases; J trimming: 4 bases; junction bases outside the gene matches: 3. The CDR3 sequence: CASSVALAVYNEQFF. In nucleotides, the CDR3 is TGTGCCAGCAGCGTAGCACTAGCGGTATACAATGAGCAGTTCTTC.

This sequence joins TRBV9 and TRBJ2-1, with TRBD2 matching 7 bases. V dropped 4 bases and J dropped 1; count of bases not matched to a gene: 8. Germline CDR1 reads SGDLS; CDR2 reads YYNGEE. The CDR3 is made up of 16 amino acids. The CDR3 nucleotides are TGTGCCAGCAGCTATACGCCGGGGGGTTCCTACAATGAGCAGTTCTTC. Encoded protein: CASSYTPGGSYNEQFF.

V usage is TRBV12-2 and J usage is TRBJ1-2; the table names TRBD1, a call not compared with the DNA. TRBV12-2 is noted as a pseudogene. This CDR3 spans 17 amino acids. CDR3: CASRLARLSRGRYGYTF. CDR3 in DNA: TGTGCAAGTCGCTTAGCGAGATTGAGCAGGGGGCGCTATGGCTACACCTTC.

V is TRBV27 and J is TRBJ1-1; 10 bases are a match to TRBD1. V lost 5 bases to trimming and J lost 3 bases; unmatched junction nucleotides: 3. The CDR3 loop spans 14 amino acids. The germline V gene encodes CDR1 MNHEY and CDR2 SMNVEV (reference sequence). CDR3 protein: CASSAGTGDTEAFF. CDR3 DNA sequence: TGTGCCAGCAGTGCAGGGACAGGGGACACTGAAGCTTTCTTT.

V gene TRBV7-8 combines with J gene TRBJ2-7; TRBD2 might be the D (6 bases). Germline V lookup: CDR1 SGHVS, CDR2 FQNEAQ. There are 15 residues in the CDR3. V gave up 1 base and J gave up 6 bases, with 16 bases separating them. This chain's CDR3 is CASSLGGVSIREQYF. The CDR3 bases are TGTGCCAGCAGCTTAGGGGGGGTATCCATCCGCGAGCAGTACTTC. Together with reference TRBV7-8 and TRBJ2-7, the CDR3 gives the full variable domain: GAGVSQSPRYKVAKRGQDVALRCDPISGHVSLFWYQQALGQGPEFLTYFQNEAQLDKSGLPSDRFFAERPEGSVSTLKIQRTQQEDSAVYLCASSLGGVSIREQYFGPGTRLTVT.

In its sample, this clone was seen a few times. The CDR3 is CASSQDLGVPQYF. In DNA, the CDR3 is TGCGCCAGCAGCCAAGATTTGGGGGTCCCCCAGTACTTC. The chain has TRBV4-1 and TRBJ2-5; D is perhaps TRBD1 or TRBD2 (5 bases each). V was pared by 0 bases and J by 9 bases, with 11 bases between. The CDR3 length is 13 residues. The germline gives CDR1 MGHRA, CDR2 YSYEKL.

This sequence joins TRBV13 and TRBJ2-2; D might be TRBD2 (5 bases). This CDR3 spans 16 amino acids. Trimming left V 6 bases short and J 1 base short, with 15 bases between. Per germline, CDR1 PRHDT and CDR2 FYEKMQ (reference sequence). The DNA for the CDR3 is TGTGCCAGCAGTCCCCCCCCGGGGTGGAACACCGGGGAGCTGTTTTTT. Its protein product is CASSPPPGWNTGELFF.